A selection of T cell receptor beta chains follows, all from one sample in a study of graft-versus-host responses after intestinal transplantation. Here immunoSEQ multiplex PCR was the method, and the copy in TCRdb shows in-frame clones only, minus some. The top ten clones hold around 0.17% of a sample with 85,000 to 100,000 clones, about 93% of them seen once. Their antigens are not known. The sequences come from unstimulated CD4+ T cells sorted from spleen or lymph node cells, collected before intestinal transplant. The receptor set was obtained from a human donor who received an intestinal transplant. CDR3s include the opening cysteine and the closing phenylalanine or tryptophan. A D gene is named only where the DNA matches it firmly. Size is stated for part of the rows, as once, few or many counts, or as a class when the clone is expanded.

CDR3 DNA	CDR3 protein	D gene	V gene	J gene	clone size	CDR3 length
TGCGCCAGCAGCCAGGTCAGGGCGCCTCCCGGACAAAAACTGTTTTTT	CASSQVRAPPGQKLFF	NA	TRBV4-1	TRBJ1-4	NA	16
TGTGCCAGCAGCTTTGGACTAGCGGGGGGCGGCTACGAGCAGTACTTC	CASSFGLAGGGYEQYF	TRBD2	TRBV7-8	TRBJ2-7	NA	16
TGTGCCAGCAGCGTAGGGCGGGGGGCGGAAAACATTCAGTACTTC	CASSVGRGAENIQYF	TRBD2	TRBV9	TRBJ2-4	once	15
TGTGCCAGCAGCTTAGTGTCGGTAGATGGCTACACCTTC	CASSLVSVDGYTF	NA	TRBV7-9	TRBJ1-2	NA	13
TGTGCCAGCAGTTACTCGGAACAGGCTAATCAGCCCCAGCATTTT	CASSYSEQANQPQHF	NA	TRBV6-6	TRBJ1-5	few	15
TGTGCCAGCAGCGTAGATGTGGCGGGGGGTTTGGTGGGTACGCAGTATTTT	CASSVDVAGGLVGTQYF	TRBD2	TRBV9	TRBJ2-3	NA	17
TGTGCCAGCAGCTCCGGACTAGCGGGGGCCCAGTTGAGGACCCAGTACTTC	CASSSGLAGAQLRTQYF	TRBD2	TRBV9	TRBJ2-5	NA	17
TGCGCCAGCAGCCCGGAGGACCGGAGAAACTATGGCTACACCTTC	CASSPEDRRNYGYTF	NA	TRBV4-1	TRBJ1-2	NA	15
TGTGCCAGCAGCTTACTGACTAGCTTCGAGACCCAGTACTTC	CASSLLTSFETQYF	TRBD2	TRBV7-9	TRBJ2-5	NA	14
TGTGCCAGCAGTGCACGGACTAGCGGTTGGAATGAGCAGTTCTTC	CASSARTSGWNEQFF	TRBD2	TRBV6-1	TRBJ2-1	NA	15
TGTGCCAGTAGGGAGACTAGCGTCAATGAGCAGTTCTTC	CASRETSVNEQFF	TRBD2	TRBV19	TRBJ2-1	NA	13
TGTGCCAGCAGTTTCTTGAGGACAGGGGGCTGGAGCAATCAGCCCCAGCATTTT	CASSFLRTGGWSNQPQHF	TRBD1	TRBV28	TRBJ1-5	NA	18
TGTGCCAGCAGCTTACCCCCCCTGGGGGGGGAGACCACTGAAGCTTTCTTT	CASSLPPLGGETTEAFF	NA	TRBV7-9	TRBJ1-1	NA	17
TGTGCCAGCAGTCCCCCCGGCGGGGGTATTATAAAACAGCCCCAGCATTTT	CASSPPGGGIIKQPQHF	NA	TRBV28	TRBJ1-5	NA	17
TGTGCCAGCAGTTCCCCCGGGACACACGATAGCAATCAGCCCCAGCATTTT	CASSSPGTHDSNQPQHF	NA	TRBV28	TRBJ1-5	once	17
TGCGCCAGCAGCACGGCAGCGGGGAATGGCTACACCTTC	CASSTAAGNGYTF	NA	TRBV4-1	TRBJ1-2	NA	13
TGCGCCAGCAGCTTAGGGACAGGCCCAGGGTCACCCCTCCACTTT	CASSLGTGPGSPLHF	TRBD1	TRBV4-3	TRBJ1-6	NA	15
TGTGCCTGGAGTATCGGACTAGCAGAGACCCAGTACTTC	CAWSIGLAETQYF	TRBD2	TRBV30	TRBJ2-5	NA	13
TGTGCCAGCAGTTTGAACGGGGGTCAGCCCCAGCATTTT	CASSLNGGQPQHF	NA	TRBV27	TRBJ1-5	NA	13
TGTGCCAGCAGTGGGTACCTGTCGGTCGGCTACACCTTC	CASSGYLSVGYTF	NA	TRBV2	TRBJ1-2	NA	13
TGTGCCTGGACTCGACAGGGTGATTCACCCCTCCACTTT	CAWTRQGDSPLHF	TRBD1	TRBV30	TRBJ1-6	NA	13
TGTGCCAGCAGTGACCAACTAGCGGGAGTATACAATGAGCAGTTCTTC	CASSDQLAGVYNEQFF	TRBD2	TRBV6-1	TRBJ2-1	few	16
TGTGCCATCAGTCAGAGACTAGCGGGGAACACAGATACGCAGTATTTT	CAISQRLAGNTDTQYF	TRBD2	TRBV10-3	TRBJ2-3	NA	16
TGTGCCAGCAGCCCCGGGACAGCCCGATACGAGCAGTACTTC	CASSPGTARYEQYF	TRBD1	TRBV7-8	TRBJ2-7	NA	14
TGTGCCTGGAATCCCGGACAGGGTGATGTCAATCAGCCCCAGCATTTT	CAWNPGQGDVNQPQHF	TRBD1	TRBV30	TRBJ1-5	NA	16
TGCGCCTGTAGCGGGGGGGCCCTCAACCAAGAGACCCAGTACTTC	CACSGGALNQETQYF	TRBD2	TRBV5-1	TRBJ2-5	NA	15